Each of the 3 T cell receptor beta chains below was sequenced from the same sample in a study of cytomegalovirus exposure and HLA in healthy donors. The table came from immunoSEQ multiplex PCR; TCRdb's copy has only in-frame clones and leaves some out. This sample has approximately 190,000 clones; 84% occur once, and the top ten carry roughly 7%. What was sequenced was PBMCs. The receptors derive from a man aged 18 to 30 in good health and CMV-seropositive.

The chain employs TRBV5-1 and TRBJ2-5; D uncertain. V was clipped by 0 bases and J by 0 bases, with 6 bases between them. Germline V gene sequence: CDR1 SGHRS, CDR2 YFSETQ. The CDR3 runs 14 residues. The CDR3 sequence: CASSLARDQETQYF. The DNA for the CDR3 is TGCGCCAGCAGCTTGGCCCGGGACCAAGAGACCCAGTACTTC.

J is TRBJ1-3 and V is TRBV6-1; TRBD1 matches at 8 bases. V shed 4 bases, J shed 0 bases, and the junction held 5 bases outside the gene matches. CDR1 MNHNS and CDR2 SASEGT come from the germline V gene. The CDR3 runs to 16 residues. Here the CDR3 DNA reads TGTGCCAGCAGTGCGTCCAGGGGGCACTCTGGAAACACCATATATTTT. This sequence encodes CASSASRGHSGNTIYF.

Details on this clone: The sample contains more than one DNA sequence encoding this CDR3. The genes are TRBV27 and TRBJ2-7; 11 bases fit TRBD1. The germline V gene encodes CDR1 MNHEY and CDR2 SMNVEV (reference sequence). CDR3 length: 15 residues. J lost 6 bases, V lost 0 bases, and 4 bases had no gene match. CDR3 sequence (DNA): TGTGCCAGCAGTTTATCAGGACAGGGGGCCTCCGAGCAGTACTTC. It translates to CASSLSGQGASEQYF.